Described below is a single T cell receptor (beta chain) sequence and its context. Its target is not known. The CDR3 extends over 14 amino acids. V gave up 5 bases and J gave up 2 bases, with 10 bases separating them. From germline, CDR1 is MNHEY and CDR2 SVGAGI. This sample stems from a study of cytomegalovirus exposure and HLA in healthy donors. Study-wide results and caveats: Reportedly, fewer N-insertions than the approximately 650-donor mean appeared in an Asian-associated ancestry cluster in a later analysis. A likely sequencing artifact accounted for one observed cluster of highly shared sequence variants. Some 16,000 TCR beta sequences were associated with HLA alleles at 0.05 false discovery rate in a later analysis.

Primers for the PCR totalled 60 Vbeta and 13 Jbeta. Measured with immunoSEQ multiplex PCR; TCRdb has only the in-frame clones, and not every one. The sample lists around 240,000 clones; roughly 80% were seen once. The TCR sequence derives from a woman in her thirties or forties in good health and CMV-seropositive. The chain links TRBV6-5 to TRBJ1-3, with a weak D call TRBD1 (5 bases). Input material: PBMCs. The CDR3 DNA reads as TGTGCCAGCAGTCGGGACTTCCCTGGAAACACCATATATTTT. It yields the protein CASSRDFPGNTIYF.